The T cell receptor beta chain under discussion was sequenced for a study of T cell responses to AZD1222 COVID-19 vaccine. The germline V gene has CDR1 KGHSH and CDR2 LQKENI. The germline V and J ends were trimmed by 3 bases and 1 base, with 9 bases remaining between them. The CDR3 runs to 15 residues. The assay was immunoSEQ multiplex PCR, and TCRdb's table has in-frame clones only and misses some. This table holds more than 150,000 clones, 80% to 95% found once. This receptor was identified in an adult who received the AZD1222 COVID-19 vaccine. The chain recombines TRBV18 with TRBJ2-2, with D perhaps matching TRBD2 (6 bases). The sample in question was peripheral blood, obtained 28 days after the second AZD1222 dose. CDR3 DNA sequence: TGTGCCAGCTCACCCGGGACTGGGAACACCGGGGAGCTGTTTTTT. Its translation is CASSPGTGNTGELFF.